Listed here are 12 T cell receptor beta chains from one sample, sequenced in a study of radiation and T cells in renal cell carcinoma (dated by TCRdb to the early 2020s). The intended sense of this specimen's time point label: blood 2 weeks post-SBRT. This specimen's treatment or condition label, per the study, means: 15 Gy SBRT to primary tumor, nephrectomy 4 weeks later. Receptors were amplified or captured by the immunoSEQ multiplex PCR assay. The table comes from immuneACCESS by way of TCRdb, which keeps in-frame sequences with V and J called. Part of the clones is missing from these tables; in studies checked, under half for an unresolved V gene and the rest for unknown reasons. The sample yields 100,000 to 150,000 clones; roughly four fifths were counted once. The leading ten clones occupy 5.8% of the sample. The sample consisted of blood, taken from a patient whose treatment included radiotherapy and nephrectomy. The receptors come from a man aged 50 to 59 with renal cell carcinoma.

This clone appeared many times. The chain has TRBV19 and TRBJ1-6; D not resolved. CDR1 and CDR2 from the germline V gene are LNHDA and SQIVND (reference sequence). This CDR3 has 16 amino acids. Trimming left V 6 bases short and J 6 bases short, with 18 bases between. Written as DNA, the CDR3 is TGTGCCAGTAGCCACCATGGAGTTCTCATTAATTCACCCCTCCACTTT. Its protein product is CASSHHGVLINSPLHF. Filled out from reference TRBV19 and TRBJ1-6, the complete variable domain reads DGGITQSPKYLFRKEGQNVTLSCEQNLNHDAMYWYRQDPGQGLRLIYYSQIVNDFQKGDIAEGYSVSREKKESFPLTVTSAQKNPTAFYLCASSHHGVLINSPLHFGNGTRLTVT.

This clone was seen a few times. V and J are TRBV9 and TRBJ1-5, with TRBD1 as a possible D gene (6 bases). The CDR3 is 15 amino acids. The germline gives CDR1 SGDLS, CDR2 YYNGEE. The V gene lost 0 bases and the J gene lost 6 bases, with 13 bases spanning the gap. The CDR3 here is CASSVGGTPGQPQHF. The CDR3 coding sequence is TGTGCCAGCAGCGTAGGAGGGACACCCGGTCAGCCCCAGCATTTT. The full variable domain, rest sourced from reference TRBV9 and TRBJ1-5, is DSGVTQTPKHLITATGQRVTLRCSPRSGDLSVYWYQQSLDQGLQFLIQYYNGEERAKGNILERFSAQQFPDLHSELNLSSLELGDSALYFCASSVGGTPGQPQHFGDGTRLSIL.

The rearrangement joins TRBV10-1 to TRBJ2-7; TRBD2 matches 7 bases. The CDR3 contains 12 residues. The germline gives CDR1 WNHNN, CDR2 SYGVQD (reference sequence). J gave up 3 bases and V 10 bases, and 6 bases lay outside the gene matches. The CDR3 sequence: CATGGARYEQYF. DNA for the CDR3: TGCGCCACGGGGGGAGCCCGCTACGAGCAGTACTTC.

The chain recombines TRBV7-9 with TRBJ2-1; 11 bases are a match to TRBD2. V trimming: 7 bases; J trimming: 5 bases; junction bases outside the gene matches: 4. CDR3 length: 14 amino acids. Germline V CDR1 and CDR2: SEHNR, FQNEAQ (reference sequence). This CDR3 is CASTLAGVHNEQFF. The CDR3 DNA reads TGTGCCAGCACACTAGCGGGAGTTCACAATGAGCAGTTCTTC.

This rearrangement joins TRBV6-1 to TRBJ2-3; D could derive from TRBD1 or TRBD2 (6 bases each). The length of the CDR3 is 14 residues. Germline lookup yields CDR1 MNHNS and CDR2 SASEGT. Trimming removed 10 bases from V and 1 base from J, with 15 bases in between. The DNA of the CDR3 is TGTGCCATGCAAGCGGAGGGGGGCACAGATACGCAGTATTTT. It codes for CAMQAEGGTDTQYF.

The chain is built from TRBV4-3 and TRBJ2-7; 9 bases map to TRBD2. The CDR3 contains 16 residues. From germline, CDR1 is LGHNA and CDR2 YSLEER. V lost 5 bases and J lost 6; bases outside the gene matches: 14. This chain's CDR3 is CASSSGAQRGASEQYF. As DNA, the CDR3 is TGCGCCAGCAGCTCCGGGGCCCAGCGGGGGGCGAGCGAGCAGTACTTC.

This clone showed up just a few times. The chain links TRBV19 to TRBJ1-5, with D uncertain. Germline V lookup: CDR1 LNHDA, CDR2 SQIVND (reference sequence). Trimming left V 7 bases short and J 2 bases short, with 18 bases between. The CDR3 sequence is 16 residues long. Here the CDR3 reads CASTEWRPYGNQPQHF. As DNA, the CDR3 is TGTGCCAGTACGGAGTGGCGACCTTATGGCAATCAGCCCCAGCATTTT.

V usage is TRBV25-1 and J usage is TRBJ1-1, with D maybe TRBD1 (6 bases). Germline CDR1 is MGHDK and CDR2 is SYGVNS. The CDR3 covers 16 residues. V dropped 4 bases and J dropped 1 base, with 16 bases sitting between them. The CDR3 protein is CASSGPTGPRNTEAFF. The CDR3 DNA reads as TGTGCCAGCAGTGGGCCCACAGGGCCCCGGAACACTGAAGCTTTCTTT.

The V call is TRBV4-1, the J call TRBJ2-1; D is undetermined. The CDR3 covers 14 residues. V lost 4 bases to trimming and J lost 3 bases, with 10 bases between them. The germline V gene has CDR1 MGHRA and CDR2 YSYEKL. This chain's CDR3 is CASSPGDFYNEQFF. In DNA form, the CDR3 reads TGCGCCAGCAGCCCTGGTGACTTCTACAATGAGCAGTTCTTC.

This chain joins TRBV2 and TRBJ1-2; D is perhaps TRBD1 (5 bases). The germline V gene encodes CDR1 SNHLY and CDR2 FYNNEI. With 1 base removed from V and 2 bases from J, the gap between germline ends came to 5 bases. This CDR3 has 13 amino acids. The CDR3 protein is CASSEEGNYGYTF. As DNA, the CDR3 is TGTGCCAGCAGTGAAGAGGGGAACTATGGCTACACCTTC.

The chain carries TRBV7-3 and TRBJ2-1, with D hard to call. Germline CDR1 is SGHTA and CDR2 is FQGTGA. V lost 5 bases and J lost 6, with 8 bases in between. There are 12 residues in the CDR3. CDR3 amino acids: CASSPTGNEQFF. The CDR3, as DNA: TGTGCCAGCAGCCCGACGGGCAATGAGCAGTTCTTC.

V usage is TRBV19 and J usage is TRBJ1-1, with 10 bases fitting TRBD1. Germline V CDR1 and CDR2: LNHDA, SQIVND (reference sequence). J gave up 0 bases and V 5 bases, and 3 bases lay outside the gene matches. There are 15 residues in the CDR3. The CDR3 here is CASSQTGGMNTEAFF. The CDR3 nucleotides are TGTGCCAGTAGTCAGACAGGGGGCATGAACACTGAAGCTTTCTTT.